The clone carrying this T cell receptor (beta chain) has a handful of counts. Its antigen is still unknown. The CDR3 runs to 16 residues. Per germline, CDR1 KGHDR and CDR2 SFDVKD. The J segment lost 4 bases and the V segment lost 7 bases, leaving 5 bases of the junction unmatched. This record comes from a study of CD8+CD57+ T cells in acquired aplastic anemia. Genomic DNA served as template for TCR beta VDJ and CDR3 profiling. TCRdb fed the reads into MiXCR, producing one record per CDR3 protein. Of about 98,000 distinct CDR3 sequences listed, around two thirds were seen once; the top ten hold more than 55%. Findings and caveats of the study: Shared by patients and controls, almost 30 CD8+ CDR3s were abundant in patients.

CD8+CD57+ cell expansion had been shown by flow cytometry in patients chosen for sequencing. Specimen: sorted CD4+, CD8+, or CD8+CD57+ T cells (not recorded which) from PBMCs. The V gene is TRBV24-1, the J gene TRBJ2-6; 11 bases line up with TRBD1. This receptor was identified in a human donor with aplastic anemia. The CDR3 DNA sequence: TGTGCCACCAGGAGGACAGGGGGCTCCGGGGCCAACGTCCTGACTTTC. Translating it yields CATRRTGGSGANVLTF.